The next 32 T cell receptor beta chains were all read from a single sample in a study of regulatory T cells in long-lasting Graves disease. Time point defined: persistent/refractory GD, antithyroid drugs over 5 years with positive TRAb. RNA extracted from PBMCs served as the sequencing template. TCR beta libraries were built with iRepertoire HTBI primers and Arm-PCR of CDR3 regions. From the multiplex PCR reads, TCRdb called clonotypes with MiXCR, one entry per CDR3 protein. The sample lists about 470,000 distinct CDR3 sequences, 20% to 25% occurring once. The source was peripheral blood mononuclear cells (PBMCs), collected when the disease was refractory, from a patient treated with antithyroid drugs. Receptor source: a female donor with Graves disease.

Only a few counts were recorded for this clonotype. This chain uses TRBV29-1 with TRBJ1-5; weak D call: TRBD1 (5 bases). Germline V gives CDR1 SQVTM, CDR2 ANQGSEA. This CDR3 is 12 amino acids long. V was cut by 6 bases and J by 4 bases, with 10 bases left in between. The CDR3 coding sequence is TGCAGCGTCGCACAGGCGAATCAGCCCCAGCATTTT. This sequence encodes CSVAQANQPQHF.

In this sample, this clonotype turned up many times. V usage is TRBV11-2 and J usage is TRBJ1-6; D is ambiguous. Trimming left V 2 bases short and J 9 bases short, with 11 bases between. Germline V CDR1 and CDR2: SGHAT, FQNNGV. This CDR3 contains 14 residues. CDR3 residues: CASSLLGVGSPLHF. CDR3 nucleotides: TGTGCCAGCAGCTTACTCGGGGTCGGTTCACCCCTCCACTTT.

This clonotype was counted a few times. The CDR3 reads CATSRIYGQQETQYF. CDR3 DNA: TGTGCCACCAGCAGGATATACGGACAGCAAGAGACCCAGTACTTC. The J gene is TRBJ2-5, the V gene TRBV15; the D gene is possibly TRBD1 (6 bases). The CDR3 loop spans 15 amino acids. The ends were cut back, 3 bases at V and 2 bases at J, with 13 bases in the middle. CDR1 is LNHNV and CDR2 is YYDKDF in the germline V gene (reference sequence).

At least ten counts were recorded for this clonotype. The J gene is TRBJ2-7, the V gene TRBV7-2; tentative D call: TRBD2 (5 bases). CDR3 length: 16 amino acids. Germline CDR1 and CDR2: SGHTA and FQGNSA. Deletions cut 5 bases from V and 0 bases from J, with 17 bases between. The CDR3 bases are TGTGCCAGCAGCGGGTCGGGGTCGCCTTTCTCCTACGAGCAGTACTTC. Its translation: CASSGSGSPFSYEQYF. Based on the CDR3 plus reference TRBV7-2 and TRBJ2-7, the full variable domain is GAGVSQSPSNKVTEKGKDVELRCDPISGHTALYWYRQSLGQGLEFLIYFQGNSAPDKSGLPSDRFSAERTGGSVSTLTIQRTQQEDSAVYLCASSGSGSPFSYEQYFGPGTRLTVT.

This clonotype appeared many times. The rearrangement joins TRBV7-9 to TRBJ1-1, with D unclear. The CDR3 runs 13 residues. Germline CDR1 is SEHNR and CDR2 is FQNEAQ (reference sequence). V was trimmed by 4 bases and J by 4 bases, leaving 10 bases between them. The CDR3 DNA follows: TGTGCCAGCAGCTCGATGGAACGCACTGAAGCTTTCTTT. It encodes CASSSMERTEAFF.

Points on this clonotype: The junction departs from germline at one end; a sequencing error may be responsible. The chain recombines TRBV11-2 with TRBJ2-2; TRBD2 might be the D (5 bases). The CDR3 covers 14 residues. Looked up from germline, CDR1 is SGHAT and CDR2 is FQNNGV. CDR3 in DNA: TGTGCCAGCAGCTTAAATCCGGGGATCGGGGAGCTGCTTTTT. This encodes CASSLNPGIGELLF.

This clonotype was detected ten times or more. The chain joins TRBV6-5 to TRBJ1-1, with D possibly being TRBD1 (6 bases). Germline V lookup: CDR1 MNHEY, CDR2 SVGAGI. V gave up 2 bases and J gave up 9 bases, with 7 bases separating them. This CDR3 has 11 amino acids. The CDR3 region has the DNA TGTGCCAGCAGTTACGGGGGCAAAGCTTTCTTT. It yields the protein CASSYGGKAFF.

This clonotype was seen a few times. The chain carries TRBV12-5 and TRBJ2-2; 7 nucleotides align to TRBD1. The V and J ends lost 5 bases and 5 bases, in that order; junction bases with no gene match: 5. This CDR3 spans 14 amino acids. Looked up from germline, CDR1 is LGHNT and CDR2 is FRNRAP. This CDR3 is CASGTGQDTGELFF. CDR3 DNA: TGTGCTAGTGGTACAGGACAGGATACCGGGGAGCTGTTTTTT.

This clonotype has a count of ten or more. This chain connects TRBV28 to TRBJ1-2; TRBD1 might be the D (5 bases). V gave up 10 bases and J gave up 5 bases, with 11 bases separating them. This CDR3 spans 11 amino acids. CDR1 and CDR2 (germline): MDHEN, SYDVKM. CDR3 in amino acids: CAIQGGYGYTF. The CDR3 DNA reads TGTGCCATCCAGGGAGGGTATGGCTACACCTTC.

This sequence joins TRBV27 and TRBJ2-1; D may be TRBD2 (5 bases). V lost 4 bases, J lost 4 bases, and 14 bases lay in between. The CDR3 loop spans 15 amino acids. CDR1 MNHEY and CDR2 SMNVEV come from the germline V gene (reference sequence). The CDR3 here is CASSSASPSYNEQFF. The CDR3 DNA is TGTGCCAGCAGTTCGGCTAGCCCTTCGTACAATGAGCAGTTCTTC.

This clonotype was found many times. The V gene is TRBV13, the J gene TRBJ2-4; no clear D. The V gene's germline CDR1 is PRHDT and CDR2 FYEKMQ (reference sequence). This CDR3 is 17 amino acids long. V shed 1 base and J shed 1 base, with 14 bases lying between them. The CDR3 nucleotides read TGTGCCAGCAGCTTAGACAGCCGTGTTTTGGCCAAAAACATTCAGTACTTC. This translates into CASSLDSRVLAKNIQYF.

In this sample, this clonotype turned up many times. The chain joins TRBV15 to TRBJ1-6; the D is unclear. Trimming stripped 3 bases from V and 10 bases from J, with 10 bases between. This CDR3 spans 13 amino acids. CDR1 and CDR2 (germline): LNHNV, YYDKDF (reference sequence). The CDR3 spells CATSRERLSPLHF. The CDR3 nucleotides read TGTGCCACCAGCAGGGAACGCTTATCACCCCTCCACTTT.

This chain uses TRBV9 with TRBJ2-5; D is uncertain. CDR1 is SGDLS and CDR2 is YYNGEE in the germline V gene. This CDR3 region has 14 residues. Trimming left V 4 bases short and J 5 bases short, with 15 bases between. The CDR3 here is CASSPSLVEETQYF. In nucleotides, the CDR3 is TGTGCCAGCAGCCCTTCTCTAGTAGAGGAGACCCAGTACTTC.

The J gene is TRBJ2-5, the V gene TRBV20-1; 10 bases fit TRBD2. J was trimmed by 1 base and V by 3 bases; bases with no gene match: 5. The CDR3 spans 15 residues. CDR1 is DFQATT, CDR2 SNEGSKA, per germline (reference sequence). CDR3 sequence reads: CSARGIAGGQETQYF. DNA of the CDR3: TGCAGTGCTAGGGGAATAGCGGGGGGCCAAGAGACCCAGTACTTC.

To note about this clonotype: A read error may explain this, as a much larger clone is one base away. The J gene is TRBJ1-1, the V gene TRBV28; D gene uncertain. Germline loops: CDR1 MDHEN, CDR2 SYDVKM. Trimming took 2 bases from V and 6 from J, leaving 7 bases between them. This CDR3 is 12 amino acids long. In DNA form, the CDR3 reads TGTGCCAGCAGTTTAATGAGCGCTGAAGCTTTCTTT. Amino acids: CASSLMSAEAFF. Supplemented by reference TRBV28 and TRBJ1-1, the full variable domain reads DVKVTQSSRYLVKRTGEKVFLECVQDMDHENMFWYRQDPGLGLRLIYFSYDVKMKEKGDIPEGYSVSREKKERFSLILESASTNQTSMYLCASSLMSAEAFFGQGTRLTVV.

The chain couples TRBV7-3 to TRBJ2-6; TRBD1 matches at 8 bases. With V trimmed by 5 bases and J by 2 bases, 8 bases remained unmatched. Per the germline V gene, CDR1 is SGHTA and CDR2 is FQGTGA. The CDR3 runs to 17 residues. DNA of the CDR3: TGTGCCAGCAGCCACACCGGACAGGGTGCTGGGGCCAACGTCCTGACTTTC. This translates into CASSHTGQGAGANVLTF.

This clonotype has only a few counts. The rearrangement joins TRBV20-1 to TRBJ2-7, with TRBD1 as a possible D gene (5 bases). The germline V and J ends were trimmed by 6 bases and 4 bases, with 16 bases remaining between them. Germline CDR1 and CDR2: DFQATT and SNEGSKA (reference sequence). This CDR3 spans 13 amino acids. CDR3 DNA: TGCAGTGCGGGCTTAGGGGCTAATTACGAGCAGTACTTC. Protein sequence: CSAGLGANYEQYF.

The chain recombines TRBV19 with TRBJ1-5; no clear D gene. This CDR3 is built from 15 residues. With 8 bases removed from V and 3 bases from J, the gap between germline ends came to 17 bases. Germline-derived CDR1 and CDR2 are LNHDA and SQIVND (reference sequence). The CDR3 sequence is CASSPGLGLNQPQHF. For the CDR3, the DNA is TGTGCCAGTTCCCCGGGTCTCGGACTCAATCAGCCCCAGCATTTT. Filled out from reference TRBV19 and TRBJ1-5, the complete variable domain reads DGGITQSPKYLFRKEGQNVTLSCEQNLNHDAMYWYRQDPGQGLRLIYYSQIVNDFQKGDIAEGYSVSREKKESFPLTVTSAQKNPTAFYLCASSPGLGLNQPQHFGDGTRLSIL.

J is TRBJ2-2 and V is TRBV11-2, with TRBD2 matching 8 bases. The germline gives CDR1 SGHAT, CDR2 FQNNGV. The ends lost 4 bases at V and 0 bases at J; junction bases unmatched: 7. The CDR3 has 17 residues. This chain's CDR3 is CASSSLLAASNTGELFF. Written as DNA, the CDR3 is TGTGCCAGCAGCTCCTTACTAGCGGCCTCGAACACCGGGGAGCTGTTTTTT.

There are many counts of this clonotype. The CDR3 DNA reads TGTGCCAGCAGTTACTCCGCCTCGATGAACACTGAAGCTTTCTTT. The encoded protein is CASSYSASMNTEAFF. The gene calls are TRBV6-5 and TRBJ1-1, with D unresolved. V dropped 0 bases and J dropped 0 bases, with 8 bases sitting between them. Germline CDR1 is MNHEY and CDR2 is SVGAGI. The CDR3 contains 15 residues.

This clonotype was recorded many times. CDR3 nucleotide sequence: TGTGCCAGCAGCTTCAATCTAAACGATGGCTACACCTTC. Encoded protein: CASSFNLNDGYTF. The chain has TRBV7-9 and TRBJ1-2; no reliable D call. The V gene's germline CDR1 is SEHNR and CDR2 FQNEAQ (reference sequence). The CDR3 consists of 13 residues. The V end lost 3 bases, the J end lost 6 bases, and 11 bases lay between the germline ends. Combining the CDR3 with reference TRBV7-9 and TRBJ1-2 gives the whole variable domain DTGVSQNPRHKITKRGQNVTFRCDPISEHNRLYWYRQTLGQGPEFLTYFQNEAQLEKSRLLSDRFSAERPKGSFSTLEIQRTEQGDSAMYLCASSFNLNDGYTFGSGTRLTVV.

This clonotype was counted many times. The V gene is TRBV28, the J gene TRBJ2-6; TRBD1 or TRBD2 may be the D gene (5 bases each). Deletions cut 3 bases from V and 1 base from J, with 16 bases between. The germline V gene encodes CDR1 MDHEN and CDR2 SYDVKM. The CDR3 is 18 amino acids. The CDR3 DNA sequence: TGTGCCAGCAGTTTTAGAGGGGAGCCGGGATCTGGGGCCAACGTCCTGACTTTC. Residues: CASSFRGEPGSGANVLTF.

Ten or more counts support this clonotype. The V call is TRBV2, the J call TRBJ1-2, with unresolved D. The CDR3 is made up of 13 amino acids. The V end lost 3 bases, the J end lost 4 bases, and 9 bases lay between the germline ends. Germline V lookup: CDR1 SNHLY, CDR2 FYNNEI. CDR3 bases: TGTGCCAGCAGTGACGATGCAGGCTATGGCTACACCTTC. Encoded protein: CASSDDAGYGYTF.

This clonotype was counted between two and nine times. The CDR3 spells CASSTGTGDTEAFF. The CDR3 nucleotides are TGTGCCAGTAGTACCGGTACAGGGGACACTGAAGCTTTCTTT. This chain links TRBV19 with TRBJ1-1; 7 bases line up with TRBD1. V shed 4 bases, J shed 3 bases, and the junction held 5 bases outside the gene matches. Germline loops: CDR1 LNHDA, CDR2 SQIVND (reference sequence). The CDR3 is 14 amino acids. The entire variable domain, with the rest obtained from reference TRBV19 and TRBJ1-1, is as follows: DGGITQSPKYLFRKEGQNVTLSCEQNLNHDAMYWYRQDPGQGLRLIYYSQIVNDFQKGDIAEGYSVSREKKESFPLTVTSAQKNPTAFYLCASSTGTGDTEAFFGQGTRLTVV.

Many counts were recorded for this clonotype. CDR3 protein: CASSNRDRGRNSPLHF. The CDR3, as DNA: TGTGCCAGCAGTAACCGGGACAGGGGCCGGAATTCACCCCTCCACTTT. V usage is TRBV6-1 and J usage is TRBJ1-6, with 10 positions matching TRBD1. J was trimmed by 7 bases and V by 5 bases; bases with no gene match: 8. The CDR3 has 16 amino acids. CDR1 and CDR2 (germline): MNHNS, SASEGT.

This clonotype was seen more than once but under ten times. The gene calls are TRBV7-9 and TRBJ1-2; D is possibly TRBD1 (5 bases). Germline CDR1 reads SEHNR; CDR2 reads FQNEAQ (reference sequence). The ends were cut back, 5 bases at V and 4 bases at J, with 17 bases in the middle. The CDR3 spans 15 residues. CDR3 bases: TGTGCCAGCAGCCGGGGGGTTCTACAAAGCTATGGCTACACCTTC. Protein: CASSRGVLQSYGYTF.

There are a few counts of this clonotype. The J gene is TRBJ2-2, the V gene TRBV5-1, with 9 bases identical to TRBD2. The CDR3 has 16 amino acids. V lost 1 base and J lost 3; bases outside the gene matches: 4. CDR1 is SGHRS and CDR2 is YFSETQ in the germline V gene. The DNA of the CDR3 is TGCGCCAGCAGCTTGAAGGTAGCGGGAGACACCGGGGAGCTGTTTTTT. It specifies CASSLKVAGDTGELFF.

This clonotype came up many times. V is TRBV28 and J is TRBJ2-5; D call uncertain. Per the germline V gene, CDR1 is MDHEN and CDR2 is SYDVKM. CDR3 length: 15 amino acids. V lost 5 bases and J 14 bases, leaving 27 bases between the germline ends. CDR3 amino acids: CASSPHLPAVPKSYF. The CDR3 DNA reads TGTGCCAGCAGTCCACACCTCCCGGCGGTCCCCAAATCATACTTC.

The chain uses TRBV7-9 and TRBJ2-3; 7 nucleotides line up with TRBD1. The CDR3 loop spans 16 amino acids. Germline assignment: CDR1 SEHNR and CDR2 FQNEAQ (reference sequence). Trimming removed 5 bases from V and 4 bases from J; junction bases left unmatched: 12. The CDR3 loop reads CASSPRQGFPPDTQYF. The CDR3, as DNA: TGTGCCAGCAGCCCGCGACAGGGATTCCCCCCAGATACGCAGTATTTT.

This clonotype has a count of ten or more. V usage is TRBV20-1 and J usage is TRBJ2-7; TRBD1 agrees at 9 bases. CDR1 and CDR2 (germline): DFQATT, SNEGSKA (reference sequence). Trimming took 6 bases from V and 5 from J; bases not matched to a gene: 17. The CDR3 covers 16 residues. The CDR3 coding sequence is TGCAGTGCCGAAGGAAGTTTCCGGGACAGGGAAGACGAGCAGTACTTC. This codes for CSAEGSFRDREDEQYF.

This clonotype was seen ten or more times. This chain's CDR3 is CASSLDRELAGYEQYF. The CDR3 DNA reads as TGTGCCAGCAGCTTAGATCGGGAACTAGCGGGCTACGAGCAGTACTTC. This chain links TRBV7-2 with TRBJ2-7; 9 bases match TRBD2. J lost 3 bases, V lost 1 base, and 7 bases had no gene match. In germline, CDR1 is SGHTA, CDR2 FQGNSA. This CDR3 is built from 16 residues.

The sample holds a few counts of this clonotype. This rearrangement joins TRBV6-1 to TRBJ2-7; the match to TRBD2 covers 7 bases. The CDR3 covers 15 residues. Germline lookup yields CDR1 MNHNS and CDR2 SASEGT. V lost 6 bases to trimming and J lost 1 base; unmatched junction nucleotides: 9. This chain's CDR3 is CASSPHGGESYEQYF. The DNA for the CDR3 is TGTGCCAGCAGCCCCCATGGGGGGGAATCCTACGAGCAGTACTTC.